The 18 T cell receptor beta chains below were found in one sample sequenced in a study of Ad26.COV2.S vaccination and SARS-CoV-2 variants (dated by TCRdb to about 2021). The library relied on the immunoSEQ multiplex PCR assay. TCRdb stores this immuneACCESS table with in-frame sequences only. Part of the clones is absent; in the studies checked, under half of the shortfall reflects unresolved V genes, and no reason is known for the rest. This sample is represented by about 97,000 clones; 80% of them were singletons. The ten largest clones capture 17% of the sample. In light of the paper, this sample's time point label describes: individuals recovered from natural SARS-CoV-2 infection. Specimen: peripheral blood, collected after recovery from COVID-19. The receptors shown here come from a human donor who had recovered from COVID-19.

CDR3 nucleotides: TGCGCCAGCAGTGGCGGGGACAAAGTACATGGCTACACCTTC. As protein: CASSGGDKVHGYTF. V and J are TRBV5-1 and TRBJ1-2, with D possibly matching TRBD1 (6 bases). Germline V gene sequence: CDR1 SGHRS, CDR2 YFSETQ. The CDR3 is 14 amino acids. V was shortened by 5 bases and J by 6 bases, with 17 bases between the two germline ends.

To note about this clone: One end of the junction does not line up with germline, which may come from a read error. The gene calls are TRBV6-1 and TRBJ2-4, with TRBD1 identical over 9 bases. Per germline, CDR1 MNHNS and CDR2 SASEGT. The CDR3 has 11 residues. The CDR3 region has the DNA TGTGCCAGCAGTGAACGGGACAGGGCGAACTTC. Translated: CASSERDRANF.

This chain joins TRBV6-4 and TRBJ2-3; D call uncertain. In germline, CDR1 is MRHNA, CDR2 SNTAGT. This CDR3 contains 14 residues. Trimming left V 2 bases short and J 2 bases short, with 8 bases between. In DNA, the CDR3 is TGTGCCAGCAGTGACGGTTCTCCCACAGATACGCAGTATTTT. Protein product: CASSDGSPTDTQYF.

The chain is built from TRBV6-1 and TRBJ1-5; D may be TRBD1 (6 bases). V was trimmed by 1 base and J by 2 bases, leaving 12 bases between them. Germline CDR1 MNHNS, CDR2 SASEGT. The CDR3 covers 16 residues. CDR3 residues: CASSEVTGLGNQPQHF. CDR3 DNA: TGTGCCAGCAGTGAAGTGACAGGTTTGGGCAATCAGCCCCAGCATTTT.

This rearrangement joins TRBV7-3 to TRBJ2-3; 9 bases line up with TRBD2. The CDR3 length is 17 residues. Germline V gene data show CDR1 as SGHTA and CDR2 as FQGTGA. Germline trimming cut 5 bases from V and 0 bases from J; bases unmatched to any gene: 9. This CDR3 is CASSRQTSGASTDTQYF. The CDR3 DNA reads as TGTGCCAGCAGCCGACAGACTAGCGGAGCTAGCACAGATACGCAGTATTTT.

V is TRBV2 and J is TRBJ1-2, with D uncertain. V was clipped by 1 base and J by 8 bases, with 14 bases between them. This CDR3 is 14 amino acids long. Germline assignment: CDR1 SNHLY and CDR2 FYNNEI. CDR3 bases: TGTGCCAGCAGTGAAGTCCAGGCAAGACGGGGCTACACCTTC. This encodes CASSEVQARRGYTF.

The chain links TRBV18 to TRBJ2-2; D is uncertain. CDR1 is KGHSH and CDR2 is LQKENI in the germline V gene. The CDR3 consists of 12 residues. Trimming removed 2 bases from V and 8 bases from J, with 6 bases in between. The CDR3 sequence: CASSPRRGELFF. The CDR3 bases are TGTGCCAGCTCACCAAGAAGAGGGGAGCTGTTTTTT. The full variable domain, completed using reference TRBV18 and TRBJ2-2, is NAGVMQNPRHLVRRRGQEARLRCSPMKGHSHVYWYRQLPEEGLKFMVYLQKENIIDESGMPKERFSAEFPKEGPSILRIQQVVRGDSAAYFCASSPRRGELFFGEGSRLTVL.

The DNA for the CDR3 is TGTGCCAGCAGTGAAGCGCCGGACAATCAGCCCCAGCATTTT. This gives the protein CASSEAPDNQPQHF. The chain recombines TRBV6-1 with TRBJ1-5, with D uncertain. Trimming took off 0 bases at V and 3 bases at J, with 6 bases between the two ends. Germline V gene sequence: CDR1 MNHNS, CDR2 SASEGT. The length of the CDR3 is 14 residues.

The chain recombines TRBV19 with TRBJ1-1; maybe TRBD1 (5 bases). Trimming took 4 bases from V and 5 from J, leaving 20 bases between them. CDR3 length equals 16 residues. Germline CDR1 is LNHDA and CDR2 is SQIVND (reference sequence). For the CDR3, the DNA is TGTGCCAGTAGTAACGGACAATTCGGAACTTGGACTGAAGCTTTCTTT. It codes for CASSNGQFGTWTEAFF.

CDR3 region: CASSLGGASTGELFF. For the CDR3, the DNA is TGCGCCAGCAGCTTGGGAGGGGCTTCGACCGGGGAGCTGTTTTTT. The chain combines TRBV5-1 with TRBJ2-2; either TRBD1 or TRBD2 may fit D (5 bases each). The CDR3 runs 15 residues. V lost 0 bases and J 5 bases, leaving 11 bases between the germline ends. CDR1 and CDR2 (germline): SGHRS, YFSETQ.

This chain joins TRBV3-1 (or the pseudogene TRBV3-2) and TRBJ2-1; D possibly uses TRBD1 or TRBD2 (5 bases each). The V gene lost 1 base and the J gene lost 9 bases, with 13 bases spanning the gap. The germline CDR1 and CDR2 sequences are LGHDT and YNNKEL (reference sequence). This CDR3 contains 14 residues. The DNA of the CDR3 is TGTGCCAGCAGCCAAGGACGGAGAGGGACTGAGCAGTTCTTC. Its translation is CASSQGRRGTEQFF.

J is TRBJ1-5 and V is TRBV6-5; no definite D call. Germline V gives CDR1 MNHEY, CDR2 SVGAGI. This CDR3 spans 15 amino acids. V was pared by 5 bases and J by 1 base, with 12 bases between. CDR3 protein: CASSRPALSNQPQHF. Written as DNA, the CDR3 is TGTGCCAGCAGTCGACCAGCCCTGAGCAATCAGCCCCAGCATTTT.

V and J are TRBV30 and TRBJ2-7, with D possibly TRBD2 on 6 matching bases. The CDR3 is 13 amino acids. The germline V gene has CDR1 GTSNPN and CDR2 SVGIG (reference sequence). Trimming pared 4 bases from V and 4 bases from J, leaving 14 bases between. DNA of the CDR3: TGTGCCTGGACTCGAGGGACTGCTTACGAGCAGTACTTC. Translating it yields CAWTRGTAYEQYF.

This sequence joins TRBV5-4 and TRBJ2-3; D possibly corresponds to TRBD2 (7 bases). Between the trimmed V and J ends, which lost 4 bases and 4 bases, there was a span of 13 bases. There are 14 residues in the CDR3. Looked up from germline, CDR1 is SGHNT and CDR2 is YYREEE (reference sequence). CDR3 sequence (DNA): TGTGCCAGCAGCCCGGGGGGCCAGCCAGATACGCAGTATTTT. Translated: CASSPGGQPDTQYF.

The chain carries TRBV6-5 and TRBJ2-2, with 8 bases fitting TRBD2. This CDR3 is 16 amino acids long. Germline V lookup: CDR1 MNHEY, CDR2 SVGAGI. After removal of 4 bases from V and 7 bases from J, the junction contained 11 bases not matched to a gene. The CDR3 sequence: CASSSSPGLGGGELFF. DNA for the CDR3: TGTGCCAGCAGTTCCTCACCGGGACTAGGTGGCGGGGAGCTGTTTTTT.

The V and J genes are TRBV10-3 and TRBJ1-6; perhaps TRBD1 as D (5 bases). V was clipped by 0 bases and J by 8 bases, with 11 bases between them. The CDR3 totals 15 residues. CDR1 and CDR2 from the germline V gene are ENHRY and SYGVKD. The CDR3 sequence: CAISESQGSDSPLHF. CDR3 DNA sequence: TGTGCCATCAGTGAGTCCCAGGGTTCGGATTCACCCCTCCACTTT.

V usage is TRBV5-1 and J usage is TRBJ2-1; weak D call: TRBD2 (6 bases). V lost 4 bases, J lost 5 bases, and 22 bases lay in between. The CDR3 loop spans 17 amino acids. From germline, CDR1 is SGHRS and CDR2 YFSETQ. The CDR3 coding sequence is TGCGCCAGCAGCCGGGTGGGGGGAGGTAGCGGTCACAATGAGCAGTTCTTC. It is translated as CASSRVGGGSGHNEQFF.

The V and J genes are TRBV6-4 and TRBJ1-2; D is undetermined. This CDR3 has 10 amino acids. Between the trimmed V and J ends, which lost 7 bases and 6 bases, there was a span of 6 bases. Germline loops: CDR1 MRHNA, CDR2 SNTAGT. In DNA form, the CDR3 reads TGTGCCAGCAACAAAAATGGCTACACCTTC. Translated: CASNKNGYTF.